The entry below describes one T cell receptor (beta chain). This record comes from a study of blood T cell repertoires in COVID-19. Overall study: Researchers got acute and convalescent COVID-19 samples from the United States, Italy and Spain. T cells, B-cell-depleted T cells, or PBMCs supplied cDNA or gDNA.

Original processing notes: Estimation of nucleated cell counts relied on the amplification of reference gene primers. Sequencing was performed with immunoSEQ multiplex PCR; in TCRdb, only in-frame clones are kept and a portion is missing. V and J calls and clone size come straight from that table; D and trimming were deduced from the DNA. The repertoire holds some 150,000 clones, 91% seen once, with around 0.55% in the top ten. Germline V gene data show CDR1 as MNHEY and CDR2 as SVGEGT. The CDR3 is 14 amino acids. V shed 2 bases and J shed 6 bases, with 11 bases lying between them. Sequenced material: peripheral blood. This chain joins TRBV6-2 or TRBV6-3 and TRBJ2-1; D gene uncertain. The TCR was taken from a man aged 50 or older with acute or convalescent COVID-19. The CDR3 DNA reads as TGTGCCAGCAGTTACCCCCTCGCCAGCAATGAGCAGTTCTTC. This encodes CASSYPLASNEQFF.